This T cell receptor beta chain was profiled in a study of metastatic and nonmetastatic thyroid tumors. Study-level findings and limits: The study reportedly found significantly higher TCR beta diversity in malignant thyroid tumors than benign nodules, in blood and tumor.

TCRdb re-called clones from the PCR reads using MiXCR. The table shows 15,000 to 20,000 clones, with roughly 23% occurring only once. In this sample, this clone turned up many times. Its antigen is unknown. Germline lookup yields CDR1 MNHEY and CDR2 SMNVEV (reference sequence). Between the trimmed V and J ends, which lost 1 base and 0 bases, there was a span of 10 bases. The CDR3 consists of 16 residues. The entire patient cohort was treatment-naive prior to thyroid surgery. The chain employs TRBV27 and TRBJ2-1; tentatively, D is TRBD2 (5 bases). The sequenced sample consisted of tumor tissue. The receptor comes from a male donor with papillary thyroid cancer or a benign thyroid nodule (not recorded which). Some clones in this sample may be carry-over from other donors' samples. The CDR3 loop reads CASSLFSVSSYNEQFF. The CDR3 DNA reads as TGTGCCAGCAGTTTATTTAGCGTTAGCTCCTACAATGAGCAGTTCTTC.